The present entry profiles one TCR beta chain with its context. Its antigen is undetermined. No neoadjuvant therapy was given to the selected pancreatic ductal adenocarcinoma patients before their surgery. The data were taken from a study of T cells in pancreatic ductal adenocarcinoma. The CDR3 has 16 amino acids. V was pared by 1 base and J by 10 bases, with 20 bases between. Germline V CDR1 and CDR2: SEHNR, FQNEAQ (reference sequence). Using immunoSEQ multiplex PCR, the repertoire was profiled, and TCRdb retains in-frame clones only, with some absent. In the table there are 85,000 to 120,000 clones, 90% to 95% of which are singletons. Overall study results and limits: Unique clonotypes were around 8-fold more numerous in blood than in tumor. Mean clonality was around 0.11 in tumors and around 0.068 in blood, not significantly different. Tumors hold more CD45RO+ effector T cells, which may bias toward lower diversity.

This clonotype was sampled from a human donor with pancreatic ductal adenocarcinoma. Specimen: PBMCs. The chain has TRBV7-9 and TRBJ2-1; TRBD1 might be the D (5 bases). The CDR3 sequence: CASSLGMGPVGPEQFF. The CDR3 DNA reads as TGTGCCAGCAGCTTAGGGATGGGCCCGGTGGGGCCGGAGCAGTTCTTC.